What follows are 30 T cell receptor beta chains derived from one specimen sequenced in a study of shared clonotypes between healthy human individuals. Measured with immunoSEQ multiplex PCR; TCRdb has only the in-frame clones, and not every one. The sample lists around 2,000,000 clones, 85% to 95% occurring once. The sequencing sample was made of naive CD4+ T cells sorted from blood. The subset was: CD45RA+ positively selected. The origin of the receptors is a young man in good health.

Comment on this clone: Other nucleotide sequences from this sample produce the same CDR3. The chain combines TRBV7-9 with TRBJ2-3; 7 bases line up with TRBD1. The CDR3 is 13 residues long. V trimming: 5 bases; J trimming: 6 bases; junction bases outside the gene matches: 5. Per germline, CDR1 SEHNR and CDR2 FQNEAQ (reference sequence). CDR3 nucleotides: TGTGCCAGCAGCCTACAGGGGACGGATACGCAGTATTTT. Translated: CASSLQGTDTQYF.

CDR3 sequence: CASSFKSWGPNQPQHF. CDR3 bases: TGTGCCAGCAGCTTTAAATCCTGGGGCCCCAATCAGCCCCAGCATTTT. This sequence joins TRBV7-2 and TRBJ1-5, with D possibly matching TRBD1 (5 bases). This CDR3 contains 16 residues. Germline V lookup: CDR1 SGHTA, CDR2 FQGNSA. The ends were cut back, 3 bases at V and 3 bases at J, with 15 bases in the middle.

The chain carries TRBV5-4 and TRBJ2-3, with 11 bases that match TRBD2. Germline-derived CDR1 and CDR2 are SGHNT and YYREEE (reference sequence). V shed 5 bases and J 8 bases; nucleotides not matched to a gene: 13. The CDR3 contains 16 residues. In nucleotides, the CDR3 is TGTGCCAGCAGGGCCGGGACTAGCGGCCTACCGGGTACGCAGTATTTT. It codes for CASRAGTSGLPGTQYF.

The chain carries TRBV29-1 and TRBJ2-5; D ambiguous. Germline V CDR1 and CDR2: SQVTM, ANQGSEA. Trimming stripped 7 bases from V and 1 base from J, with 10 bases between. The CDR3 is made up of 12 amino acids. The CDR3 nucleotides are TGCAGCGCGAATCCAGGCCAAGAGACCCAGTACTTC. Protein product: CSANPGQETQYF.

The chain has TRBV11-3 and TRBJ1-3; tentative D call: TRBD1 (6 bases). Trimming removed 5 bases at V and 7 bases at J, with 24 bases between. The germline V gene encodes CDR1 SGHNT and CDR2 YENEEA. This CDR3 has 17 residues. In DNA, the CDR3 is TGTGCCAGCAGCCCCCCCCGTAGGGGGGGCCTCTGGAACACCATATATTTT. This encodes CASSPPRRGGLWNTIYF.

J is TRBJ2-7 and V is TRBV7-9; D uncertain. The V end was cut by 7 bases, the J end by 3 bases, with 22 bases between. From germline, CDR1 is SEHNR and CDR2 FQNEAQ (reference sequence). CDR3 length: 16 residues. CDR3 sequence: CASTVRKWYPLYEQYF. The CDR3 coding sequence is TGTGCCAGCACCGTTCGAAAGTGGTATCCCCTCTACGAGCAGTACTTC.

The CDR3 nucleotides are TGTGCCAGCAGTGCCACGGCGGGAGGAACTTACAATGAGCAGTTCTTC. Translating gives CASSATAGGTYNEQFF. The chain is built from TRBV6-1 and TRBJ2-1, with 8 bases aligning to TRBD2. CDR1 MNHNS and CDR2 SASEGT come from the germline V gene. There are 16 residues in the CDR3. With V trimmed by 4 bases and J by 4 bases, 9 bases remained unmatched.

V usage is TRBV6-1 and J usage is TRBJ1-5; weak D call: TRBD1 (6 bases). Germline V gene lookup returns CDR1 MNHNS and CDR2 SASEGT. The CDR3 runs to 16 residues. Trimming pared 0 bases from V and 1 base from J, leaving 10 bases between. The CDR3 region has the DNA TGTGCCAGCAGTGAAGCTATGGACAGCAGCAATCAGCCCCAGCATTTT. This sequence encodes CASSEAMDSSNQPQHF.

Of note for this clone: In the same sample, other DNA sequences code for this CDR3. V gene TRBV11-2 combines with J gene TRBJ2-7; D possibly corresponds to TRBD2 (6 bases). From germline, CDR1 is SGHAT and CDR2 FQNNGV. Trimming removed 5 bases from V and 0 bases from J, with 11 bases in between. The CDR3 has 14 amino acids. The CDR3 bases are TGTGCCAGCAGCCCACTGACTAGCTCCTACGAGCAGTACTTC. Amino acids: CASSPLTSSYEQYF.

The chain couples TRBV27 to TRBJ1-4, with D possibly matching TRBD1 (5 bases). Germline values: CDR1 MNHEY, CDR2 SMNVEV (reference sequence). This CDR3 region has 14 residues. The germline V and J ends were trimmed by 8 bases and 2 bases, with 12 bases remaining between them. The CDR3 DNA reads as TGTGCCAGCGTAGCCGGGGGGACTAATGAAAAACTGTTTTTT. Amino acids: CASVAGGTNEKLFF.

The chain uses TRBV6-1 and TRBJ2-3; tentatively, D is TRBD1 (5 bases). Trimming took 0 bases from V and 4 from J, leaving 11 bases between them. The CDR3 loop spans 15 amino acids. The germline V gene has CDR1 MNHNS and CDR2 SASEGT. This chain's CDR3 is CASSEAGRRADTQYF. The CDR3 DNA reads TGTGCCAGCAGTGAAGCGGGGCGAAGAGCAGATACGCAGTATTTT.

This chain uses TRBV15 with TRBJ2-5; TRBD2 matches 10 bases. CDR3 length: 16 amino acids. Losses at the gene ends were 1 base for V and 5 bases for J; bases not matched to a gene: 7. Germline CDR1 LNHNV, CDR2 YYDKDF (reference sequence). CDR3 in DNA: TGTGCCACCAGCAGAGCTCGGACTAGCGGAACCGAGACCCAGTACTTC. Protein: CATSRARTSGTETQYF. Filled out from reference TRBV15 and TRBJ2-5, the complete variable domain reads DAMVIQNPRYQVTQFGKPVTLSCSQTLNHNVMYWYQQKSSQAPKLLFHYYDKDFNNEADTPDNFQSRRPNTSFCFLDIRSPGLGDTAMYLCATSRARTSGTETQYFGPGTRLLVL.

The V and J genes are TRBV4-3 and TRBJ2-2; TRBD1 matches 8 bases. V dropped 4 bases and J dropped 5; count of bases not matched to a gene: 6. Germline assignment: CDR1 LGHNA and CDR2 YSLEER. CDR3 length: 15 amino acids. CDR3 amino acids: CASSPTTGGTGELFF. Here the CDR3 DNA reads TGCGCCAGCAGCCCAACCACAGGGGGGACCGGGGAGCTGTTTTTT.

This chain joins TRBV10-2 and TRBJ1-5, with D perhaps matching TRBD1 (5 bases). The CDR3 contains 13 residues. The V end lost 3 bases, the J end lost 7 bases, and 10 bases lay between the germline ends. Germline V CDR1 and CDR2: WSHSY, SAAADI. CDR3 DNA: TGCGCCAGCAGTGAACAGGAAAAGCAGCCCCAGCATTTT. Its translation: CASSEQEKQPQHF.

This sequence joins TRBV27 and TRBJ1-2, with D maybe TRBD1 (5 bases). Germline CDR1 reads MNHEY; CDR2 reads SMNVEV (reference sequence). The CDR3 is 17 amino acids. Trimming took 4 bases from V and 5 from J, leaving 23 bases between them. The CDR3 reads CASSSASTGTAAYGYTF. In DNA form, the CDR3 reads TGTGCCAGCAGTTCCGCCTCTACAGGAACGGCAGCATATGGCTACACCTTC.

The gene calls are TRBV11-2 and TRBJ1-2; D gene unclear. The V end was cut by 2 bases, the J end by 7 bases, with 14 bases between. Germline V gene lookup returns CDR1 SGHAT and CDR2 FQNNGV. This CDR3 spans 14 amino acids. CDR3 DNA: TGTGCCAGCAGCTTACCGTCTAATTCGTTTGGCTACACCTTC. Residues: CASSLPSNSFGYTF.

J is TRBJ2-7 and V is TRBV6-1; D is unresolved. Trimming cost V 6 bases and J 4 bases, with 13 bases left between them. Germline CDR1 and CDR2: MNHNS and SASEGT. This CDR3 has 13 residues. In DNA form, the CDR3 reads TGTGCCAGCAGCGCGACCGGCAAATACGAGCAGTACTTC. As protein: CASSATGKYEQYF.

The chain employs TRBV6-6 and TRBJ1-5; no reliable D call. Deletions cut 6 bases from V and 0 bases from J, with 12 bases between. The germline CDR1 and CDR2 sequences are MNHNY and SVGAGI (reference sequence). The CDR3 extends over 15 amino acids. The CDR3 DNA is TGTGCCAGCAGGGGGAGACGGAATAGCAATCAGCCCCAGCATTTT. It specifies CASRGRRNSNQPQHF.

Details on this clone: The same CDR3 also results from other DNA sequences found in this sample. The chain links TRBV9 to TRBJ1-6; D possibly corresponds to TRBD1 (5 bases). Germline V gene lookup returns CDR1 SGDLS and CDR2 YYNGEE. The CDR3 runs to 13 residues. V was pared by 0 bases and J by 10 bases, with 8 bases between. For the CDR3, the DNA is TGTGCCAGCAGCGTAGCCGAGGGGTCACCCCTCCACTTT. It translates to CASSVAEGSPLHF.

This rearrangement joins TRBV10-3 to TRBJ1-5; 8 bases are shared with TRBD1. CDR3 length: 18 residues. Trimming removed 8 bases from V and 2 bases from J; junction bases left unmatched: 17. The germline CDR1 and CDR2 sequences are ENHRY and SYGVKD. CDR3 loop: CAIASGQAGGIGNQPQHF. The CDR3 DNA follows: TGTGCCATCGCGAGTGGTCAAGCAGGGGGCATCGGCAATCAGCCCCAGCATTTT.

The rearrangement links TRBV7-2 to TRBJ1-1, with D possibly matching TRBD1 (5 bases). Trimming took off 8 bases at V and 0 bases at J, with 19 bases between the two ends. CDR3 length equals 16 residues. Germline loops: CDR1 SGHTA, CDR2 FQGNSA. The CDR3 bases are TGTGCCAGCGGACATCCTAATGGGTCCTTGAACACTGAAGCTTTCTTT. Translation: CASGHPNGSLNTEAFF.

This clone was observed a handful of times. The same CDR3 is also encoded by other DNA sequences in this sample. V usage is TRBV7-2 and J usage is TRBJ2-7, with 9 bases lining up with TRBD1. Germline CDR1 and CDR2: SGHTA and FQGNSA. Trimming removed 0 bases from V and 1 base from J; junction bases left unmatched: 1. The CDR3 consists of 15 residues. The DNA for the CDR3 is TGTGCCAGCAGCTTAGCCGGGACAGGGTCCTACGAGCAGTACTTC. This encodes CASSLAGTGSYEQYF.

V is TRBV7-9 and J is TRBJ2-7; TRBD1 agrees at 9 bases. Per germline, CDR1 SEHNR and CDR2 FQNEAQ (reference sequence). The length of the CDR3 is 14 residues. V shed 6 bases, J shed 2 bases, and the junction held 5 bases outside the gene matches. DNA of the CDR3: TGTGCCAGCAGACCGGGACAGGGACCCTACGAGCAGTACTTC. It codes for CASRPGQGPYEQYF.

CDR3 in amino acids: CASSFGLAGERSRLSEQYF. CDR3 sequence (DNA): TGTGCCAGCAGTTTCGGACTAGCGGGAGAACGATCAAGGCTCAGCGAGCAGTACTTC. V and J are TRBV27 and TRBJ2-7; 13 bases are a match to TRBD2. V was pared by 3 bases and J by 6 bases, with 17 bases of the junction left unmatched. Germline CDR1 reads MNHEY; CDR2 reads SMNVEV (reference sequence). The CDR3 runs to 19 residues.

This sequence joins TRBV14 and TRBJ2-2, with D possibly TRBD2 on 5 matching bases. The CDR3 length is 18 residues. CDR1 is SGHDN and CDR2 is FVKESK in the germline V gene. V lost 0 bases and J lost 3, with 17 bases in between. CDR3 sequence: CASSQDHSGLGDTGELFF. CDR3 nucleotides: TGTGCCAGCAGCCAAGATCATAGTGGACTCGGGGACACCGGGGAGCTGTTTTTT.

This chain joins TRBV19 and TRBJ1-4; tentative D call: TRBD1 (6 bases). The V gene lost 5 bases and the J gene lost 8 bases, with 18 bases spanning the gap. The CDR3 consists of 15 residues. Looked up from germline, CDR1 is LNHDA and CDR2 is SQIVND (reference sequence). The CDR3 here is CASSVLNRDGEKLFF. In nucleotides, the CDR3 is TGTGCCAGTAGTGTCTTAAACAGGGACGGGGAAAAACTGTTTTTT. Looking up the rest from reference TRBV19 and TRBJ1-4 gives the full variable domain: DGGITQSPKYLFRKEGQNVTLSCEQNLNHDAMYWYRQDPGQGLRLIYYSQIVNDFQKGDIAEGYSVSREKKESFPLTVTSAQKNPTAFYLCASSVLNRDGEKLFFGSGTQLSVL.

V is TRBV30 and J is TRBJ1-2; no definite D call. In germline, CDR1 is GTSNPN, CDR2 SVGIG (reference sequence). CDR3 length equals 14 residues. Deletions cut 0 bases from V and 7 bases from J, with 15 bases between. The CDR3 coding sequence is TGTGCCTGGAGTGTAATGTTCGAGGGCGGTGGCTACACCTTC. Translation: CAWSVMFEGGGYTF. Drawing the rest from reference TRBV30 and TRBJ1-2, the complete variable domain is SQTIHQWPATLVQPVGSPLSLECTVEGTSNPNLYWYRQAAGRGLQLLFYSVGIGQISSEVPQNLSASRPQDRQFILSSKKLLLSDSGFYLCAWSVMFEGGGYTFGSGTRLTVV.

The chain recombines TRBV10-1 with TRBJ2-1, with 10 bases identical to TRBD2. The CDR3 contains 15 residues. Germline-derived CDR1 and CDR2 are WNHNN and SYGVQD (reference sequence). After removal of 0 bases from V and 6 bases from J, the junction contained 2 bases not matched to a gene. The CDR3 loop reads CASSESAGGANEQFF. DNA for the CDR3: TGCGCCAGCAGTGAGTCAGCGGGAGGGGCCAATGAGCAGTTCTTC.

The rearrangement links TRBV5-5 to TRBJ2-5; D is undetermined. The DNA end is more similar to TRBJ2-7, so the J call may be wrong. The CDR3 is 12 residues long. The germline V gene has CDR1 SGHKS and CDR2 YYEKEE (reference sequence). CDR3 amino acids: CASRAISYEQYF. CDR3 DNA: TGTGCCAGCAGGGCGATCTCCTACGAGCAGTACTTC.

Turning to this clone: The same CDR3 can be traced to other DNA sequences in this sample. The gene calls are TRBV5-1 and TRBJ1-5; 7 nucleotides match TRBD1. This CDR3 has 14 amino acids. Germline CDR1 SGHRS, CDR2 YFSETQ. V dropped 4 bases and J dropped 5; count of bases not matched to a gene: 6. CDR3 bases: TGCGCCAGCAGCCCTGACAGGGCGGATCAGCCCCAGCATTTT. Its translation: CASSPDRADQPQHF.